The sequence of this T cell receptor (beta chain) was determined in a study of blood T cell repertoires in COVID-19 (TCRdb year 2020). With regard to the full study: The collaborator samples originated in the United States, Italy and Spain and spanned the acute and convalescent phases of COVID-19. A freely available public database, intended as a resource for researchers studying the immune response to SARS-CoV-2, is where the repertoires were released. The samples were drawn from the first 160 participants of the ongoing ImmuneRACE study and from about 1,200 subjects provided by 6 global collaborators. A de-identified subject ID, COVID-19 status, age in years and sex were almost always included in the sample metadata. The dataset comprised deeply sampled blood TCRbeta repertoires from subjects exposed to, actively infected with, or recovered from COVID-19. Where available, HLA class I and class II types were taken from metadata supplied by the sample provider and were not determined by assay-based typing. The prospective study material was composed of cDNA or gDNA derived from T cells, B-cell-depleted T cells, or PBMCs. Here is what the overall study found, with its caveats: The quantity of clinical and demographic metadata differed by source and by participant and was supplied without curation.

The immunoSEQ Assay, a bias-controlled multiplex PCR, was used to amplify TCRbeta CDR3 regions from genomic DNA. On the authors' methods: Nucleated cell counts per sample were estimated from amplification of reference gene primers within the assay. To quantify the absolute abundance of each unique TCRbeta CDR3 rearrangement, sequence reads were collapsed and filtered. For each sample, productive Simpson clonality was calculated by taking the square root of Simpson's diversity index across productive rearrangements. The immuneACCESS repertoire file appears here via TCRdb, limited to in-frame rearrangements. These files lack a portion of the clones; in checked studies, under half of the deficit traces to unresolved V genes, and the cause of the others is not known. V, J and clone size derive from that table, while D and trimming were established from the DNA sequence. The sample table contains 200,000 to 300,000 clones; only one count was recorded for over 80% of them. The top ten hold less than 1.6% of the sample.

For this clone: Its antigen remains undetermined. Within one base of it there is no much larger clone, and no base qualities were kept.

The CDR3 spans 15 residues, from the cysteine through the phenylalanine. Of all the DNA, just the CDR3 is kept, 45 bases in frame from base 1. Taken from the germline V gene, the CDR1 and CDR2 loops are SGHRS and YFSETQ. Cut back by 0 bases and 3 bases, the V and J ends lie 10 bases apart. Another Seattle source contributed samples from volunteer blood donors who had recovered from COVID-19. Collaborating institutions collected whole blood in K2EDTA tubes following their own protocols. For TCRbeta analysis, collaborators shipped samples in one of three forms: frozen whole blood, isolated PBMCs, or DNA extracted from either of those sample types.

The sample taken for sequencing was peripheral blood. This chain joins TRBV5-1 to TRBJ1-3, with a tentative D gene TRBD1 over 6 matching bases. This sequence was found in a woman aged 40 to 50 who had recovered from COVID-19. The CDR3 reads as follows: CASSLGQGYGNTIYF. The sequenced DNA: TGCGCCAGCAGCTTGGGTCAGGGGTATGGAAACACCATATATTTT.